The table lists the clone carrying this TCR beta chain with many counts. The CDR3 has 11 residues. Trimming took off 2 bases at V and 8 bases at J, with 6 bases between the two ends. This entry belongs to a study of read filtering for tumor transcriptome and immune sequencing. Overall study: IR-seq gave about 4.05 to 11 million TCR reads per sample; RNA-seq gave about 80 to 1273.

From 350 to 500 ng of RNA, a library with molecular barcoded alpha/delta and beta/gamma adaptors was made. From the reads, TCRdb called clonotypes with MiXCR, one entry per CDR3 protein. The table lists around 50,000 distinct CDR3 sequences, more than 20% of them singletons. Sequenced: a population of CD138-negative cells sorted from bone marrow. The TCR comes from a donor at least 40 years old with multiple myeloma. This chain links TRBV12-3 or TRBV12-4 with TRBJ1-1, with no clear D. The CDR3 DNA reads TGTGCCAGCAGTTTAAGCAGGGAAGCTTTCTTT. Its protein product is CASSLSREAFF.